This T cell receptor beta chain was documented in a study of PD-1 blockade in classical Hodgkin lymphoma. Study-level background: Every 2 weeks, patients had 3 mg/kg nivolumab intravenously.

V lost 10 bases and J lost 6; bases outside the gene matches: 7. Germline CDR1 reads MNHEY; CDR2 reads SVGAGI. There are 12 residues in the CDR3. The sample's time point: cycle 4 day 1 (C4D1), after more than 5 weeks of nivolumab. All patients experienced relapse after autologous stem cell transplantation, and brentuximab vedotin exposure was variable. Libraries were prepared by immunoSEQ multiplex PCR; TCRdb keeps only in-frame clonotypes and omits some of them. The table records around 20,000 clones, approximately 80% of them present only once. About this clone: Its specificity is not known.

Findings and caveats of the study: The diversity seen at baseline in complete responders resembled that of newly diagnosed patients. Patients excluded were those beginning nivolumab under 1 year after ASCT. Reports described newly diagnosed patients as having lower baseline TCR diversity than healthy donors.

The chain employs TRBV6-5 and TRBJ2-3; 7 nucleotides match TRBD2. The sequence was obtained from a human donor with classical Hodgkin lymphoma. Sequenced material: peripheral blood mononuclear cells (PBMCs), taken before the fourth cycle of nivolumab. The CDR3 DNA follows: TGTGCCACCAGCGGGAACACGGATACGCAGTATTTT. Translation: CATSGNTDTQYF.